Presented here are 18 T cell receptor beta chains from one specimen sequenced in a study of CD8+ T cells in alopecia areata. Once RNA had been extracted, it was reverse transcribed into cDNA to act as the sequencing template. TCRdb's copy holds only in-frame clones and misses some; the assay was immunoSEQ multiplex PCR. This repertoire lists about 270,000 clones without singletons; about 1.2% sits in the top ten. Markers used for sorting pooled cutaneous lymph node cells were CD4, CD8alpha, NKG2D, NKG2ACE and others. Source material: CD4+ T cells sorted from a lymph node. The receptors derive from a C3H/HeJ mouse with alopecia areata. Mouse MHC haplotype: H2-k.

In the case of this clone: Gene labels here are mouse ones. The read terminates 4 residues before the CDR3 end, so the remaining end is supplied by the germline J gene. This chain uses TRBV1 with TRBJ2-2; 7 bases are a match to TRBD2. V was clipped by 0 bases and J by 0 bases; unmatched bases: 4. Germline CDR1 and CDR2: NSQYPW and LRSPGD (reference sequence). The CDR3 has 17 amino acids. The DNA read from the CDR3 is TGCACCTGCAGTGCAGACATACTGGGGTCAAACACCGGG. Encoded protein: CTCSADILGSNTG. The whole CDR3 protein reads CTCSADILGSNTGQLYF.

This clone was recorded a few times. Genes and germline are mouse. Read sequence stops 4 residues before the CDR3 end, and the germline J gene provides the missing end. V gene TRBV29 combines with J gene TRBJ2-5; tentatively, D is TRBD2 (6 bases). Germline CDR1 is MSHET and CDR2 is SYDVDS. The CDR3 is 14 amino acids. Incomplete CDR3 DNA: TGTGCTAGCAGTTTATTGGGGGAGGGAGAC. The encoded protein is CASSLLGEGD. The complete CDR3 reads CASSLLGEGDTQYF.

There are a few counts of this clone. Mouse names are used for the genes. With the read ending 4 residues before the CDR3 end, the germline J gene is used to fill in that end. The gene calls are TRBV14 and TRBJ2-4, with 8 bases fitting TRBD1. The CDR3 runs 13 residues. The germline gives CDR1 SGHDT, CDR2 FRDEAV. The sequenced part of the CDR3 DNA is TGTGCCAGCAGACCCCAGGGGGCGAAC. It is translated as CASRPQGAN. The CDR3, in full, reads CASRPQGANTLYF.

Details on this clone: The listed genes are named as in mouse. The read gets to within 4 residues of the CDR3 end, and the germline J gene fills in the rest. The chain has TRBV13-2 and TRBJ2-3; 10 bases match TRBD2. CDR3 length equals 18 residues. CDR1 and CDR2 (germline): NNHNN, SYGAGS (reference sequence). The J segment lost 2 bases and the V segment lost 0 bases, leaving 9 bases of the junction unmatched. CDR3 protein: CASGDGRLGGRVAETLYF. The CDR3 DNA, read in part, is TGTGCCAGCGGTGATGGAAGGCTGGGGGGGCGCGTTGCAGAA.

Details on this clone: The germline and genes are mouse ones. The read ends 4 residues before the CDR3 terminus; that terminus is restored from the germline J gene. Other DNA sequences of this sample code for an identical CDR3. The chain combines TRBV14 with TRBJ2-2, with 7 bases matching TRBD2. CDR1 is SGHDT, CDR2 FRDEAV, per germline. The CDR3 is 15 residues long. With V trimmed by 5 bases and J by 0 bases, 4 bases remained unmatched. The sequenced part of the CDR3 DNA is TGTGCCAGCAGCCCGGGGGGGGCAAACACCGGG. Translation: CASSPGGANTG. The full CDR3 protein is CASSPGGANTGQLYF.

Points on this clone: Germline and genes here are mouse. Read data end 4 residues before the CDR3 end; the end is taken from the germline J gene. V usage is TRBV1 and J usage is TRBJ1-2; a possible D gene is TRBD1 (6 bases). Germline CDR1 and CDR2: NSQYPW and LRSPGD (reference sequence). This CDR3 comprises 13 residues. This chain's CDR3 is CTCRQGGRSDYTF. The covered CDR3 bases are TGCACCTGCAGGCAAGGGGGGCGATCC.

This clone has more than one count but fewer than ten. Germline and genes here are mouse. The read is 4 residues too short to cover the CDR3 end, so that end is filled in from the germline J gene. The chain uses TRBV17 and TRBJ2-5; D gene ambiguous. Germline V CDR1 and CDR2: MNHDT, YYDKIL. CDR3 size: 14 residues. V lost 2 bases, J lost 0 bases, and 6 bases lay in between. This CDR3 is CASSRRTNQDTQYF. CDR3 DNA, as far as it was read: TGTGCTAGCAGTAGACGCACAAACCAAGAC.

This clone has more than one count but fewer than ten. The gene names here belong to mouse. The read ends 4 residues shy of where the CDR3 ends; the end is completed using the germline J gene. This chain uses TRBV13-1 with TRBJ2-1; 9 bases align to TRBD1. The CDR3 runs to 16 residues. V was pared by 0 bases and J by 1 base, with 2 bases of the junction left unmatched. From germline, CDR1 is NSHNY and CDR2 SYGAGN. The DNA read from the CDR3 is TGTGCCAGCAGTGATGACAGGGGGCGGAACTATGCT. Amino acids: CASSDDRGRNYA. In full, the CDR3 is CASSDDRGRNYAEQFF.

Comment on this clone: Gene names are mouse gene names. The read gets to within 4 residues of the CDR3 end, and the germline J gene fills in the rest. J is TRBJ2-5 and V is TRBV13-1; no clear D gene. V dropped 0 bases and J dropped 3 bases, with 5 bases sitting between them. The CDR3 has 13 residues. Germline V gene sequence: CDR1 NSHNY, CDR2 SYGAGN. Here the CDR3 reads CASSDAEQDTQYF. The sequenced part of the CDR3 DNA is TGTGCCAGCAGTGATGCAGAGCAAGAC.

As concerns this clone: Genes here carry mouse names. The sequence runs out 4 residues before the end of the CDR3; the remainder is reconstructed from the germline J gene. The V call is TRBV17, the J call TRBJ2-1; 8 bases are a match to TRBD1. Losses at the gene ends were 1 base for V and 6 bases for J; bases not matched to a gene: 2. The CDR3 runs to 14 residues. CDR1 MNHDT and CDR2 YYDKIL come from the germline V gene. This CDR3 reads CASSRVQGAAEQFF. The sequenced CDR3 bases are TGTGCTAGCAGTAGAGTCCAGGGGGCTGCT. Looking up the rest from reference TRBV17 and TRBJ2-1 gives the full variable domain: DTTVKQNPRYKLARVGKPVNLICSQTMNHDTMYWYQKKPNQAPKLLLFYYDKILNREADTFEKFQSSRPNNSFCSLYIGSAGLEYSAMYLCASSRVQGAAEQFFGPGTRLTVL.

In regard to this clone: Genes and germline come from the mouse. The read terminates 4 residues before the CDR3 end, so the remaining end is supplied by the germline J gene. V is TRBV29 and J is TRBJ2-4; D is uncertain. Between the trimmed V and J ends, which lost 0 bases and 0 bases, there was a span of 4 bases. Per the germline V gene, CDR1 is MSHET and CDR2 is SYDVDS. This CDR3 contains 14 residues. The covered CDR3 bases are TGTGCTAGCAGTTTATCGACTAGTCAAAAC. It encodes CASSLSTSQN. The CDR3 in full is CASSLSTSQNTLYF.

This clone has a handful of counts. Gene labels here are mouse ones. CDR3 DNA, as far as it was read: TGTGCCAGCAGTGCGGGACAGACGGCC. This sequence encodes CASSAGQTA. Given in full, the CDR3 is CASSAGQTADYTF. The V gene is TRBV13-1, the J gene TRBJ1-2; TRBD1 matches 7 bases. Coverage ceases 4 residues before the CDR3 finishes, and the germline J gene fills in the end. The CDR3 has 13 amino acids. Germline V gene data show CDR1 as NSHNY and CDR2 as SYGAGN.

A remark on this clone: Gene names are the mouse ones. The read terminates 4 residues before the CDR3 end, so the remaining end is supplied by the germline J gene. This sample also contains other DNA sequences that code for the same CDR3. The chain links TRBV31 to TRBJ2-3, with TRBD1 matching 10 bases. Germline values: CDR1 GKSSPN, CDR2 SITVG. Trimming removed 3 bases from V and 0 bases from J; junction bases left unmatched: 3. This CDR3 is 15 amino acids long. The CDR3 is CAWSGTGASAETLYF. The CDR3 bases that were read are TGTGCCTGGAGCGGGACAGGGGCTAGTGCAGAA.

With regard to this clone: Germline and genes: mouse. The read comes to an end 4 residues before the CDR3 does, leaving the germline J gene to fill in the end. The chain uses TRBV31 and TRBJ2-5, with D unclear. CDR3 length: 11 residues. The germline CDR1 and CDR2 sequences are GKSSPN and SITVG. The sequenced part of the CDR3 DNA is TGTGCCTGGGACGCAGGTGAC. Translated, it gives CAWDAGD. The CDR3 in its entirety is CAWDAGDTQYF.

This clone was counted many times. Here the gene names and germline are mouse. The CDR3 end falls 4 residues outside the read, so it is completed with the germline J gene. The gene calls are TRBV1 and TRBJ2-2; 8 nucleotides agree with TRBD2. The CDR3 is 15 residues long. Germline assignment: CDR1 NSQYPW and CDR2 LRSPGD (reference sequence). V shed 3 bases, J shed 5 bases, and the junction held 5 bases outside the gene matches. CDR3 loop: CTCSATGGRTGQLYF. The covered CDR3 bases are TGCACCTGCAGTGCTACTGGGGGAAGGACCGGG. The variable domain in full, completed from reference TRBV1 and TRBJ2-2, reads VTLLEQNPRWRLVPRGQAVNLRCILKNSQYPWMSWYQQDLQKQLQWLFTLRSPGDKEVKSLPGADYLATRVTDTELRLQVANMSQGRTLYCTCSATGGRTGQLYFGEGSKLTVL.

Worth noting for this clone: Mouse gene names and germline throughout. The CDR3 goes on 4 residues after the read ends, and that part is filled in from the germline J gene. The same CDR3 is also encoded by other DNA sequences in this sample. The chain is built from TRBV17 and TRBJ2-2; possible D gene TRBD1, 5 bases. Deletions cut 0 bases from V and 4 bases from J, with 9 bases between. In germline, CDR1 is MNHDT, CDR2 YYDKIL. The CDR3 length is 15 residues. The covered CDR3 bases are TGTGCTAGCAGTAGAGACAGGGAGGGCACCGGG. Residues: CASSRDREGTG. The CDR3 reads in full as CASSRDREGTGQLYF.

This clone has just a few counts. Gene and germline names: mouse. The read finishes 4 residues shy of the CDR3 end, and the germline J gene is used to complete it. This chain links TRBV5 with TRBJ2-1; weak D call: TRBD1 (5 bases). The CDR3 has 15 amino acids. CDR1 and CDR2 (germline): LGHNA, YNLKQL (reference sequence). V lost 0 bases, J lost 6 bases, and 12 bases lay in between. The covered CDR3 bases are TGTGCCAGCAGCCAAGAGGCAGGGTTTGGTGCT. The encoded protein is CASSQEAGFGA. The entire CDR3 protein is CASSQEAGFGAEQFF.

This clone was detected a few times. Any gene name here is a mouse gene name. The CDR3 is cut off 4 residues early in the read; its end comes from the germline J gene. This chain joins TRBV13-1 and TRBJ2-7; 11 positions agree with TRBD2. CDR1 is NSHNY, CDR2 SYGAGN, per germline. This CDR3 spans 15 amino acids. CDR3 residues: CASSDDWGGAHEQYF. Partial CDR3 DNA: TGTGCCAGCAGTGATGACTGGGGGGGCGCCCAT.